This TCR beta chain is drawn from a study of beta chain features in type 1 diabetes. Study-wide context: In all, approximately 100,000,000 sorted cells from all samples were analyzed.

The germline gives CDR1 SGHDT, CDR2 YYEEEE. Trimming took 4 bases from V and 6 from J; bases not matched to a gene: 10. CDR3 length: 15 amino acids. Remarks on this clone: Its specificity is unknown.

By way of CD45RO/CCR7/CD25/CD127/CD95/CD27, the CD4+ regulatory, stem cell-like memory, central memory and naive cells were sorted. The entirety of the isolated RNA underwent reverse transcription, so expressed TCRB transcripts were sequenced. This table comes from immunoSEQ multiplex PCR, and its TCRdb copy is limited to in-frame clones, with some not included. The sample lists 250,000 to 300,000 clones, more than 13% occurring once. General study points: More deletions and fewer insertions at VDJ junctions were found in patients with type 1 diabetes. Shortening of TCRB CDR3s, moderate but significant, appeared in all four CD4+ subsets of Type 1 diabetes patients.

This TCR was recovered from a man aged 30 to 39 with type 1 diabetes. Input material: naive CD4+ T cells from blood. The chain combines TRBV5-6 with TRBJ2-5; 9 bases line up with TRBD1. In DNA, the CDR3 is TGTGCCAGCAGCACCGAGGGGACAGGGTGGAAGACCCAGTACTTC. Its protein is CASSTEGTGWKTQYF.